One sample yielded the 11 T cell receptor beta chains listed below, sequenced in a study of graft-versus-host responses after intestinal transplantation. Method: immunoSEQ multiplex PCR; TCRdb's copy keeps in-frame clones and lacks some. The sample lists approximately 80,000 clones; around 90% were seen once. For these receptors, no antigen is known. The sequencing used unstimulated CD4+ T cells sorted from spleen or lymph node cells, collected before intestinal transplant. The source is a human donor who received an intestinal transplant.

The chain uses TRBV6-1 and TRBJ1-2, with TRBD1 identical over 9 bases. After removal of 3 bases from V and 6 bases from J, the junction contained 5 bases not matched to a gene. Germline CDR1 and CDR2: MNHNS and SASEGT. The CDR3 totals 14 residues. CDR3 sequence (DNA): TGTGCCAGCAGTGAGATCGACAGGGGGAATGGCTACACCTTC. This encodes CASSEIDRGNGYTF.

The chain uses TRBV25-1 and TRBJ2-6; D unresolved. In germline, CDR1 is MGHDK, CDR2 SYGVNS. V gave up 6 bases and J gave up 4 bases, with 4 bases separating them. This CDR3 has 12 residues. This chain's CDR3 is CASRSGANVLTF. As DNA, the CDR3 is TGTGCCAGCAGGTCGGGGGCCAACGTCCTGACTTTC.

The chain joins TRBV9 to TRBJ2-1; possibly TRBD2 for D (6 bases). Germline values: CDR1 SGDLS, CDR2 YYNGEE. V lost 0 bases and J lost 4, with 11 bases in between. The CDR3 is made up of 15 amino acids. The CDR3 DNA reads TGTGCCAGCAGCGTAGGTCTAGCGCATTACAATGAGCAGTTCTTC. Amino acid sequence: CASSVGLAHYNEQFF. Together with reference TRBV9 and TRBJ2-1, the CDR3 gives the full variable domain: DSGVTQTPKHLITATGQRVTLRCSPRSGDLSVYWYQQSLDQGLQFLIQYYNGEERAKGNILERFSAQQFPDLHSELNLSSLELGDSALYFCASSVGLAHYNEQFFGPGTRLTVL.

The rearrangement joins TRBV9 to TRBJ1-3; 8 nucleotides match TRBD1. The V segment lost 0 bases and the J segment 1 base; nucleotides outside the gene matches: 6. The CDR3 has 17 amino acids. Germline V gene data show CDR1 as SGDLS and CDR2 as YYNGEE. CDR3 residues: CASSVGQGARSGNTIYF. The CDR3 nucleotides are TGTGCCAGCAGCGTAGGCCAGGGGGCTAGGTCTGGAAACACCATATATTTT.

The chain combines TRBV4-2 with TRBJ2-3; TRBD1 agrees at 10 bases. Losses at the gene ends were 2 bases for V and 2 bases for J; bases not matched to a gene: 10. The CDR3 contains 18 residues. CDR1 LGHNA and CDR2 YNFKEQ come from the germline V gene. For the CDR3, the DNA is TGTGCCAGCAGCCAACTTAGACAGGGGGCCGGGTTCACAGATACGCAGTATTTT. This encodes CASSQLRQGAGFTDTQYF.

The chain uses TRBV28 and TRBJ2-7; 9 nucleotides match TRBD2. Germline-derived CDR1 and CDR2 are MDHEN and SYDVKM. Trimming at V came to 6 bases and at J to 2 bases, leaving 8 bases not matched to a gene. CDR3 length equals 15 residues. The chain's CDR3 is CASSRDSGGPYEQYF. The CDR3 bases are TGTGCCAGCAGCCGAGATAGCGGGGGACCCTACGAGCAGTACTTC.

The CDR3 nucleotides read TGTGCCAGCAGTTACTCGCGCGGCTACAATGAGCAGTTCTTC. Amino acids: CASSYSRGYNEQFF. V usage is TRBV6-5 and J usage is TRBJ2-1; D unresolved. V dropped 0 bases and J dropped 3 bases, with 6 bases sitting between them. Germline lookup yields CDR1 MNHEY and CDR2 SVGAGI. CDR3 size: 14 residues.

V is TRBV10-3 and J is TRBJ2-1; D is unclear. The CDR3 has 15 amino acids. The germline CDR1 and CDR2 sequences are ENHRY and SYGVKD. V was pared by 4 bases and J by 4 bases, with 14 bases between. The CDR3 DNA follows: TGTGCCATCAGTGCGGTCGCGGCAACTTACAATGAGCAGTTCTTC. Translating it yields CAISAVAATYNEQFF.

V usage is TRBV9 and J usage is TRBJ1-6, with D maybe TRBD1 (6 bases). The length of the CDR3 is 19 residues. Germline lookup yields CDR1 SGDLS and CDR2 YYNGEE. Trimming cost V 4 bases and J 3 bases, with 23 bases left between them. The CDR3 here is CASSPLPPAGGGYNSPLHF. In nucleotides, the CDR3 is TGTGCCAGCAGCCCTCTACCACCTGCGGGAGGGGGCTATAATTCACCCCTCCACTTT.

V is TRBV6-5 and J is TRBJ2-3; 11 bases line up with TRBD2. Per the germline V gene, CDR1 is MNHEY and CDR2 is SVGAGI. There are 14 residues in the CDR3. V was clipped by 6 bases and J by 8 bases; unmatched bases: 7. Here the CDR3 reads CASSLTSGISTQYF. The DNA of the CDR3 is TGTGCCAGCAGCCTGACTAGCGGGATCAGTACGCAGTATTTT.

The sample holds one count of this clone. This chain links TRBV4-2 with TRBJ1-6; D might be TRBD1 (5 bases). Trimming cost V 0 bases and J 9 bases, with 18 bases left between them. Germline V gene lookup returns CDR1 LGHNA and CDR2 YNFKEQ. This CDR3 is 17 amino acids long. The CDR3 DNA follows: TGTGCCAGCAGCCAAGATTTGGGGGGAGATCTGGGTTCACCCCTCCACTTT. Translation: CASSQDLGGDLGSPLHF.